This entry lists 23 T cell receptor beta chains sequenced from one sample in a study of neurological immune-mediated disorders. TCRdb independently ran MiXCR on the 5' RACE reads; one entry per CDR3 protein. This table holds 45,000 to 55,000 distinct CDR3 sequences, 10% found once. The sample was PBMCs. Every receptor here comes from a woman in her forties with HTLV-1-associated myelopathy (HAM/TSP).

In this sample, this clonotype turned up many times. The chain links TRBV10-3 to TRBJ2-7; 10 bases agree with TRBD1. V was clipped by 5 bases and J by 3 bases; unmatched bases: 7. Germline CDR1 ENHRY, CDR2 SYGVKD. The CDR3 has 15 residues. The CDR3 coding sequence is TGTGCCATCAGTTCGGGACAGGGGCCCTTCTACGAGCAGTACTTC. Translated: CAISSGQGPFYEQYF.

This clonotype was recorded many times. CDR3 in amino acids: CASSTRTGSPLHF. In DNA, the CDR3 is TGTGCCAGCAGTACAAGAACCGGTTCACCCCTCCACTTT. V usage is TRBV27 and J usage is TRBJ1-6; no clear D gene. In germline, CDR1 is MNHEY, CDR2 SMNVEV (reference sequence). CDR3 size: 13 residues. V was shortened by 5 bases and J by 9 bases, with 11 bases between the two germline ends.

This clonotype was seen ten or more times. This sequence joins TRBV6-2 or TRBV6-3 and TRBJ2-1, with TRBD2 matching 13 bases. Per germline, CDR1 MNHEY and CDR2 SVGEGT. The CDR3 loop spans 17 amino acids. V dropped 6 bases and J dropped 0; count of bases not matched to a gene: 5. CDR3 DNA: TGTGCCAGCAGCCCCGGGACTAGCGGGGTCTCCTACAATGAGCAGTTCTTC. It yields the protein CASSPGTSGVSYNEQFF.

This clonotype was observed at least ten times. The chain joins TRBV5-1 to TRBJ2-1, with TRBD2 identical over 12 bases. Looked up from germline, CDR1 is SGHRS and CDR2 is YFSETQ. Trimming removed 4 bases from V and 2 bases from J; junction bases left unmatched: 1. The CDR3 has 15 residues. The CDR3 region has the DNA TGCGCCAGCAGCCTAGCGGGAGGGGCCTACAATGAGCAGTTCTTC. This translates into CASSLAGGAYNEQFF.

In this sample, this clonotype turned up many times. The V gene is TRBV14, the J gene TRBJ1-1; D is perhaps TRBD1 (5 bases). The CDR3 has 13 residues. Trimming shortened V by 2 bases and J by 5 bases, and 9 bases separated the two germline ends. CDR1 is SGHDN, CDR2 FVKESK, per germline. DNA for the CDR3: TGTGCCAGCAGCCAATTTCAGGGAACTGAAGCTTTCTTT. Translation: CASSQFQGTEAFF.

This clonotype was counted ten times or more. This sequence joins TRBV5-1 and TRBJ2-1; a possible D gene is TRBD1 (6 bases). The CDR3 extends over 15 amino acids. V shed 4 bases and J shed 4 bases, with 15 bases lying between them. The germline CDR1 and CDR2 sequences are SGHRS and YFSETQ. This CDR3 reads CASSPGTRDYNEQFF. The CDR3 DNA is TGCGCCAGCAGCCCCGGGACACGAGATTACAATGAGCAGTTCTTC.

This clonotype was detected only a few times. The chain links TRBV7-8 to TRBJ2-3, with TRBD2 identical over 11 bases. The CDR3 sequence is 16 residues long. Germline CDR1 reads SGHVS; CDR2 reads FQNEAQ. Trimming took 2 bases from V and 5 from J; bases not matched to a gene: 6. This CDR3 is CASSLPGTSGLDTQYF. CDR3 sequence (DNA): TGTGCCAGCAGCTTACCAGGGACTAGCGGATTAGATACGCAGTATTTT. Using reference TRBV7-8 and TRBJ2-3 for the parts outside the CDR3, the full variable domain is GAGVSQSPRYKVAKRGQDVALRCDPISGHVSLFWYQQALGQGPEFLTYFQNEAQLDKSGLPSDRFFAERPEGSVSTLKIQRTQQEDSAVYLCASSLPGTSGLDTQYFGPGTRLTVL.

The table lists this clonotype with many counts. The V gene is TRBV5-1, the J gene TRBJ1-6; D unclear. The CDR3 totals 16 residues. The germline V and J ends were trimmed by 4 bases and 4 bases, with 15 bases remaining between them. Germline assignment: CDR1 SGHRS and CDR2 YFSETQ. The CDR3 DNA follows: TGCGCCAGCAGCCCCCTTGGTGGGGAATATAATTCACCCCTCCACTTT. Translation: CASSPLGGEYNSPLHF.

In this sample, this clonotype turned up many times. The chain is built from TRBV25-1 and TRBJ1-4; 7 bases align to TRBD1. The CDR3 runs to 14 residues. Germline values: CDR1 MGHDK, CDR2 SYGVNS. The V and J ends lost 1 base and 8 bases, in that order; junction bases with no gene match: 4. The CDR3 spells CASSESGGLEKLFF. DNA for the CDR3: TGTGCCAGCAGTGAATCAGGGGGACTGGAAAAACTGTTTTTT.

This clonotype came up many times. The CDR3 protein is CASSSRILRWGNSPLHF. The CDR3 nucleotides read TGTGCCAGCAGCTCGCGAATTCTCAGATGGGGGAATTCACCCCTCCACTTT. The chain carries TRBV5-6 and TRBJ1-6, with a weak D call TRBD1 (5 bases). Per the germline V gene, CDR1 is SGHDT and CDR2 is YYEEEE. CDR3 length: 17 amino acids. V was cut by 3 bases and J by 7 bases, with 20 bases left in between.

This clonotype was observed many times. The chain recombines TRBV5-1 with TRBJ2-7; 9 nucleotides align to TRBD1. CDR3 length equals 15 residues. Germline CDR1 is SGHRS and CDR2 is YFSETQ. The ends lost 2 bases at V and 6 bases at J; junction bases unmatched: 9. CDR3 DNA: TGCGCCAGCAGCTTTACATCCGGGACAGGGACCGAGCAGTACTTC. Amino acids: CASSFTSGTGTEQYF.

In its sample, this clonotype was seen many times. V usage is TRBV12-3 or TRBV12-4 and J usage is TRBJ1-1; D gene ambiguous. Trimming left V 3 bases short and J 1 base short, with 15 bases between. The CDR3 sequence is 16 residues long. The CDR3 protein is CASSFRRAPENTEAFF. The CDR3 nucleotides are TGTGCCAGCAGTTTTCGGAGGGCCCCAGAGAACACTGAAGCTTTCTTT.

This clonotype was seen at least ten times. V gene TRBV29-1 combines with J gene TRBJ2-7; 7 bases are shared with TRBD1. This CDR3 contains 14 residues. Trimming took 7 bases from V and 0 from J; bases not matched to a gene: 9. Germline loops: CDR1 SQVTM, CDR2 ANQGSEA. The CDR3 region is CSAWAQGTSYEQYF. CDR3 nucleotides: TGCAGCGCCTGGGCACAGGGGACCTCCTACGAGCAGTACTTC.

This clonotype was seen ten or more times. The chain uses TRBV5-6 and TRBJ2-5; TRBD1 matches at 8 bases. The V gene's germline CDR1 is SGHDT and CDR2 YYEEEE. Trimming removed 1 base from V and 4 bases from J; junction bases left unmatched: 6. The CDR3 is 15 amino acids. Here the CDR3 reads CASSLRTGMGETQYF. CDR3 bases: TGTGCCAGCAGCTTGAGGACAGGGATGGGAGAGACCCAGTACTTC.

This clonotype has ten or more counts. This sequence joins TRBV5-1 and TRBJ1-6, with a possible D match to TRBD1 (6 bases). CDR1 is SGHRS and CDR2 is YFSETQ in the germline V gene. V gave up 0 bases and J gave up 5 bases, with 12 bases separating them. This CDR3 comprises 16 residues. CDR3 in DNA: TGCGCCAGCAGCTTGGACCCAGGGGCGAATAATTCACCCCTCCACTTT. Encoded protein: CASSLDPGANNSPLHF.

This clonotype was detected ten times or more. V and J are TRBV5-4 and TRBJ2-5; 11 bases agree with TRBD2. V lost 0 bases and J lost 1; bases outside the gene matches: 2. Germline loops: CDR1 SGHNT, CDR2 YYREEE (reference sequence). The CDR3 is 16 amino acids. The CDR3 reads CASSLASGGIQETQYF. CDR3 nucleotide sequence: TGTGCCAGCAGCTTGGCTAGCGGGGGGATCCAAGAGACCCAGTACTTC. Full variable domain (remainder filled in from reference TRBV5-4 and TRBJ2-5): ETGVTQSPTHLIKTRGQQVTLRCSSQSGHNTVSWYQQALGQGPQFIFQYYREEENGRGNFPPRFSGLQFPNYSSELNVNALELDDSALYLCASSLASGGIQETQYFGPGTRLLVL.

This clonotype was seen ten or more times. V gene TRBV27 combines with J gene TRBJ2-2; 9 bases line up with TRBD1. The V and J ends lost 0 bases and 1 base, in that order; junction bases with no gene match: 3. CDR3 size: 17 residues. The germline gives CDR1 MNHEY, CDR2 SMNVEV (reference sequence). Here the CDR3 reads CASSLSTGGRNTGELFF. The CDR3 nucleotides are TGTGCCAGCAGTTTATCGACAGGGGGTCGGAACACCGGGGAGCTGTTTTTT.

This clonotype was detected many times. V and J are TRBV12-3 or TRBV12-4 and TRBJ1-4, with TRBD1 matching over 7 bases. CDR3 length equals 16 residues. V lost 4 bases and J lost 8; bases outside the gene matches: 13. CDR3 amino acids: CASSSDRAGGWEKLFF. Written as DNA, the CDR3 is TGTGCCAGCAGTTCCGACAGGGCTGGGGGGTGGGAAAAACTGTTTTTT.

The chain joins TRBV9 to TRBJ1-3, with 7 bases identical to TRBD1. V lost 0 bases, J lost 2 bases, and 5 bases stayed unmatched. The length of the CDR3 is 16 residues. From germline, CDR1 is SGDLS and CDR2 YYNGEE. CDR3 nucleotide sequence: TGTGCCAGCAGCGTAGGGGGACAGCAACCTGGAAACACCATATATTTT. This codes for CASSVGGQQPGNTIYF.

This clonotype was seen a few times. CDR3 region: CSAGGGGAPQFF. In nucleotides, the CDR3 is TGCAGTGCTGGGGGCGGGGGGGCCCCGCAGTTCTTC. The rearrangement uses TRBV20-1 and TRBJ2-1, with TRBD2 matching over 9 bases. CDR1 and CDR2 (germline): DFQATT, SNEGSKA (reference sequence). Germline trimming cut 5 bases from V and 12 bases from J; bases unmatched to any gene: 8. This CDR3 is built from 12 residues.

At least ten counts were recorded for this clonotype. The V and J genes are TRBV14 and TRBJ2-1; a weak D match, TRBD2 (5 bases). CDR3 length: 13 amino acids. Looked up from germline, CDR1 is SGHDN and CDR2 is FVKESK. The germline V and J ends were trimmed by 2 bases and 12 bases, with 14 bases remaining between them. The CDR3 sequence: CASSQISVSGQFF. DNA for the CDR3: TGTGCCAGCAGCCAAATTAGCGTCTCGGGGCAGTTCTTC.

In its sample, this clonotype was seen many times. This chain links TRBV10-3 with TRBJ1-1; TRBD1 might be the D (5 bases). This CDR3 is 15 amino acids long. V was clipped by 0 bases and J by 7 bases, with 15 bases between them. Germline V gene sequence: CDR1 ENHRY, CDR2 SYGVKD. CDR3 region: CAISESGAKGSEAFF. The CDR3 coding sequence is TGTGCCATCAGTGAGTCTGGGGCCAAGGGGAGTGAAGCTTTCTTT.

This clonotype was counted at least ten times. CDR3 sequence (DNA): TGTGCCAGCAGCCCCCTCTCCGGTAGGGCCCCCGAGAAGATCTACGAGCAGTACTTC. Residues: CASSPLSGRAPEKIYEQYF. The V and J genes are TRBV7-9 and TRBJ2-7; D is unclear. The CDR3 spans 19 residues. Trimming removed 5 bases from V and 3 bases from J, with 29 bases in between. The V gene's germline CDR1 is SEHNR and CDR2 FQNEAQ (reference sequence).